Given below is one T cell receptor (beta chain) in context. This entry belongs to a study of blood T cell repertoires in COVID-19. As for the study in general: COVID-19 samples from acute and convalescent phases originated in the United States, Italy and Spain. PBMCs, B-cell-depleted T cells, or T cells provided the cDNA or gDNA that made up the material.

In the authors' methods: Using reference gene primer amplification, nucleated cell counts were estimated. Method: immunoSEQ multiplex PCR; TCRdb's copy keeps in-frame clones and lacks some. V and J calls and clone size follow that table, whereas D and trimming were derived from the DNA. The data show fewer than 250,000 clones, with 88% seen just once and 2.7% held by the top ten. The germline V and J ends were trimmed by 4 bases and 0 bases, with 12 bases remaining between them. Germline CDR1 is LGHDT and CDR2 is YNNKEL (reference sequence). The CDR3 totals 15 residues. The J gene is TRBJ1-1, the V gene TRBV3-1 (or the pseudogene TRBV3-2), with D hard to call. This sequence was found in a woman aged 55 to 70 with acute or convalescent COVID-19. Specimen: peripheral blood. CDR3 protein: CASSLSELMNTEAFF. CDR3 nucleotides: TGTGCCAGCAGCCTAAGCGAACTCATGAACACTGAAGCTTTCTTT.